The 30 T cell receptor beta chains in this list originate from one sample, sequenced in a study of OX40 agonist ivuxolimab in advanced cancers. This table comes from immunoSEQ multiplex PCR, and its TCRdb copy is limited to in-frame clones, with some not included. This sample has tens of thousands of clones, with approximately 86% found just once. The material sequenced was CD4+ or CD8+ T cells sorted from blood, taken in a trial of the OX40 agonist ivuxolimab. The receptors shown here come from an adult with an advanced solid tumor such as melanoma, head and neck, liver or kidney cancer.

The chain uses TRBV6-5 and TRBJ2-7; D remains ambiguous. V lost 0 bases and J 2 bases, leaving 2 bases between the germline ends. This CDR3 contains 12 residues. CDR1 is MNHEY, CDR2 SVGAGI, per germline. As DNA, the CDR3 is TGTGCCAGCAGTTACTCCCCCTACGAGCAGTACTTC. Its translation: CASSYSPYEQYF.

This clone has just one count. This chain's CDR3 is CASSLTGGGETQYF. The CDR3 coding sequence is TGCGCCAGCAGCTTGACAGGGGGCGGGGAGACCCAGTACTTC. The gene calls are TRBV5-1 and TRBJ2-5; 9 positions agree with TRBD1. CDR3 size: 14 residues. CDR1 is SGHRS and CDR2 is YFSETQ in the germline V gene. With 1 base clipped from V and 5 bases from J, the junction kept 3 bases outside the gene matches. The variable domain in full, with the rest retrieved from reference TRBV5-1 and TRBJ2-5, is KAGVTQTPRYLIKTRGQQVTLSCSPISGHRSVSWYQQTPGQGLQFLFEYFSETQRNKGNFPGRFSGRQFSNSRSEMNVSTLELGDSALYLCASSLTGGGETQYFGPGTRLLVL.

This clone was seen a handful of times. Distinct nucleotide sequences in the sample also encode this CDR3. The chain carries TRBV9 and TRBJ2-3; the D gene is possibly TRBD2 (5 bases). Looked up from germline, CDR1 is SGDLS and CDR2 is YYNGEE. Trimming removed 2 bases at V and 0 bases at J, with 10 bases between. The CDR3 covers 15 residues. CDR3: CASSVSGTSTDTQYF. The CDR3 coding sequence is TGTGCCAGCAGCGTCAGCGGAACTAGCACAGATACGCAGTATTTT.

Only a few counts were recorded for this clone. The V gene is TRBV30, the J gene TRBJ2-1, with D uncertain. V lost 6 bases, J lost 3 bases, and 9 bases lay in between. Germline V CDR1 and CDR2: GTSNPN, SVGIG (reference sequence). The CDR3 covers 12 residues. The CDR3 is CACAFSYNEQFF. In DNA, the CDR3 is TGTGCCTGCGCTTTTAGCTACAATGAGCAGTTCTTC.

The chain links TRBV19 to TRBJ2-2; TRBD1 aligns across 8 bases. The CDR3 length is 13 residues. Germline V lookup: CDR1 LNHDA, CDR2 SQIVND (reference sequence). With V trimmed by 8 bases and J by 4 bases, 3 bases remained unmatched. The CDR3 coding sequence is TGTGCCAGTGGTACAGGGGGCACCGGGGAGCTGTTTTTT. Encoded protein: CASGTGGTGELFF.

This clone has only one observation. This sequence joins TRBV5-8 and TRBJ2-3; 8 bases are shared with TRBD2. The J segment lost 3 bases and the V segment lost 4 bases, leaving 4 bases of the junction unmatched. CDR3 length equals 14 residues. Germline-derived CDR1 and CDR2 are SGHTS and YDEGEE. CDR3 amino acids: CASSRGLATDTQYF. CDR3 bases: TGTGCCAGCAGCCGTGGACTAGCTACAGATACGCAGTATTTT. The full variable domain, completed using reference TRBV5-8 and TRBJ2-3, is EAGVTQSPTHLIKTRGQQATLRCSPISGHTSVYWYQQALGLGLQFLLWYDEGEERNRGNFPPRFSGRQFPNYSSELNVNALELEDSALYLCASSRGLATDTQYFGPGTRLTVL.

The genes are TRBV5-6 and TRBJ2-1; 8 bases match TRBD2. This CDR3 contains 14 residues. The germline V gene encodes CDR1 SGHDT and CDR2 YYEEEE. The V segment lost 4 bases and the J segment 8 bases; nucleotides outside the gene matches: 8. CDR3 region: CASSGGTRSDEQFF. As DNA, the CDR3 is TGTGCCAGCAGCGGGGGGACTAGAAGCGATGAGCAGTTCTTC.

The chain has TRBV6-1 and TRBJ1-6, with D unresolved. From germline, CDR1 is MNHNS and CDR2 SASEGT. The CDR3 has 13 amino acids. The V end was cut by 2 bases, the J end by 9 bases, with 8 bases between. This CDR3 reads CASSEQGTSPLHF. The CDR3 region has the DNA TGTGCCAGCAGTGAACAAGGCACTTCACCCCTCCACTTT.

The rearrangement links TRBV6-5 to TRBJ2-7, with 8 positions matching TRBD1. The CDR3 is made up of 14 amino acids. CDR1 is MNHEY and CDR2 is SVGAGI in the germline V gene. The ends lost 8 bases at V and 2 bases at J; junction bases unmatched: 8. The CDR3: CASGRTGTTYEQYF. The CDR3, as DNA: TGTGCCAGCGGCCGGACAGGGACAACCTACGAGCAGTACTTC.

The V and J genes are TRBV7-2 and TRBJ2-3, with 11 bases lining up with TRBD2. With 5 bases clipped from V and 8 bases from J, the junction kept 9 bases outside the gene matches. The CDR3 runs to 15 residues. Germline V gives CDR1 SGHTA, CDR2 FQGNSA. CDR3 region: CASSTTSGMEGTQYF. The CDR3 DNA follows: TGTGCCAGCAGCACGACTAGCGGGATGGAGGGTACGCAGTATTTT. Drawing the rest from reference TRBV7-2 and TRBJ2-3, the complete variable domain is GAGVSQSPSNKVTEKGKDVELRCDPISGHTALYWYRQSLGQGLEFLIYFQGNSAPDKSGLPSDRFSAERTGGSVSTLTIQRTQQEDSAVYLCASSTTSGMEGTQYFGPGTRLTVL.

This clone was picked up a small number of times. The chain uses TRBV28 and TRBJ2-3; D uncertain. The germline V and J ends were trimmed by 10 bases and 2 bases, with 13 bases remaining between them. Looked up from germline, CDR1 is MDHEN and CDR2 is SYDVKM. The CDR3 totals 13 residues. CDR3 residues: CAITQAHTDTQYF. The DNA for the CDR3 is TGTGCCATCACCCAGGCGCACACAGATACGCAGTATTTT.

The chain carries TRBV7-9 and TRBJ1-1; no clear D gene. Trimming pared 5 bases from V and 3 bases from J, leaving 16 bases between. The CDR3 has 15 amino acids. Looked up from germline, CDR1 is SEHNR and CDR2 is FQNEAQ (reference sequence). DNA for the CDR3: TGTGCCAGCAGCCACGCCGGACGAGGACACACTGAAGCTTTCTTT. It specifies CASSHAGRGHTEAFF.

The chain has TRBV19 and TRBJ1-5; a possible D gene is TRBD1 (5 bases). The CDR3 totals 13 residues. The germline V gene encodes CDR1 LNHDA and CDR2 SQIVND (reference sequence). V was cut by 7 bases and J by 7 bases, with 14 bases left in between. The CDR3, as DNA: TGTGCCAGTAATAATAAGGGGCCCCAGCCCCAGCATTTT. This encodes CASNNKGPQPQHF.

This clone appeared once. The genes are TRBV5-1 and TRBJ2-2; D is ambiguous. The germline V gene encodes CDR1 SGHRS and CDR2 YFSETQ. CDR3 length equals 15 residues. The ends were cut back, 5 bases at V and 3 bases at J, with 14 bases in the middle. The chain's CDR3 is CASSPDGAYTGELFF. The CDR3 nucleotides read TGCGCCAGCAGTCCGGACGGAGCGTACACCGGGGAGCTGTTTTTT.

V is TRBV6-5 and J is TRBJ2-7; D may match TRBD1 or TRBD2 (5 bases each). The germline V and J ends were trimmed by 6 bases and 2 bases, with 8 bases remaining between them. The CDR3 spans 12 residues. Germline V gives CDR1 MNHEY, CDR2 SVGAGI. The DNA of the CDR3 is TGTGCCAGCAGAAGGGACGCCTACGAGCAGTACTTC. The encoded protein is CASRRDAYEQYF.

The chain has TRBV7-9 and TRBJ1-2; no definite D call. There are 14 residues in the CDR3. Trimming cost V 5 bases and J 4 bases, with 14 bases left between them. CDR1 is SEHNR, CDR2 FQNEAQ, per germline (reference sequence). CDR3 bases: TGTGCCAGCAGCCCCTCAAGGGCCCTCTATGGCTACACCTTC. This translates into CASSPSRALYGYTF.

The CDR3 loop is CASSVTSGGTDTQYF. In DNA, the CDR3 is TGTGCCAGCAGTGTTACTAGCGGGGGCACAGATACGCAGTATTTT. The chain joins TRBV2 to TRBJ2-3, with 10 bases aligning to TRBD2. V lost 4 bases and J lost 1; bases outside the gene matches: 2. Germline CDR1 reads SNHLY; CDR2 reads FYNNEI. This CDR3 region has 15 residues.

V usage is TRBV7-9 and J usage is TRBJ2-1; TRBD1 or TRBD2 may be the D gene (5 bases each). Trimming shortened V by 7 bases and J by 1 base, and 17 bases separated the two germline ends. Germline lookup yields CDR1 SEHNR and CDR2 FQNEAQ (reference sequence). The CDR3 has 16 residues. CDR3 amino acids: CASTPARGPSYNEQFF. DNA of the CDR3: TGTGCCAGCACCCCAGCGAGGGGTCCATCCTACAATGAGCAGTTCTTC. Full variable domain (outside the CDR3, taken from reference TRBV7-9 and TRBJ2-1): DTGVSQNPRHKITKRGQNVTFRCDPISEHNRLYWYRQTLGQGPEFLTYFQNEAQLEKSRLLSDRFSAERPKGSFSTLEIQRTEQGDSAMYLCASTPARGPSYNEQFFGPGTRLTVL.

The CDR3, as DNA: TGTGCCAGCTCCAGAGCGGGGGGGCTCTACAATGAGCAGTTCTTC. Translation gives CASSRAGGLYNEQFF. The genes are TRBV28 and TRBJ2-1; 10 nucleotides align to TRBD2. Germline CDR1 reads MDHEN; CDR2 reads SYDVKM. This CDR3 has 15 amino acids. J was trimmed by 3 bases and V by 8 bases; bases with no gene match: 7.

The gene calls are TRBV20-1 and TRBJ2-7; D gene ambiguous. The CDR3 covers 11 residues. V was pared by 0 bases and J by 6 bases, with 6 bases between. Germline assignment: CDR1 DFQATT and CDR2 SNEGSKA (reference sequence). DNA for the CDR3: TGCAGTGCTAGAGATCAGACCGAGCAGTACTTC. As protein: CSARDQTEQYF.

J is TRBJ2-5 and V is TRBV5-6; a possible D gene is TRBD2 (5 bases). The germline CDR1 and CDR2 sequences are SGHDT and YYEEEE. CDR3 size: 13 residues. Trimming took 2 bases from V and 5 from J, leaving 10 bases between them. The CDR3 DNA reads TGTGCCAGCAGCTTACGACTATGGGAGACCCAGTACTTC. It encodes CASSLRLWETQYF.

The chain combines TRBV6-5 with TRBJ1-4, with no clear D. Germline V CDR1 and CDR2: MNHEY, SVGAGI. Trimming removed 3 bases at V and 5 bases at J, with 10 bases between. The CDR3 sequence is 14 residues long. The CDR3 DNA is TGTGCCAGCAGTTATGGGCTGCACAATGAAAAACTGTTTTTT. Translating gives CASSYGLHNEKLFF.

The chain joins TRBV7-3 to TRBJ1-1; TRBD1 is a possible D gene (6 bases). Germline V lookup: CDR1 SGHTA, CDR2 FQGTGA. The CDR3 has 15 amino acids. V gave up 0 bases and J gave up 3 bases, with 11 bases separating them. The CDR3 protein is CASSLTGGADTEAFF. In DNA form, the CDR3 reads TGTGCCAGCAGCTTAACCGGGGGCGCGGACACTGAAGCTTTCTTT.

The chain employs TRBV5-6 and TRBJ2-7; possibly TRBD2 for D (6 bases). Trimming removed 0 bases from V and 1 base from J, with 8 bases in between. The germline V gene encodes CDR1 SGHDT and CDR2 YYEEEE. The CDR3 is 14 amino acids. The CDR3 reads CASSLVGTSYEQYF. CDR3 bases: TGTGCCAGCAGCTTGGTGGGGACTTCCTACGAGCAGTACTTC.

CDR3 DNA: TGCGCCAGCAGCCAAGAATCCCTAACAAATTCGCTTGGAAAACTGTTTTTT. Amino acids: CASSQESLTNSLGKLFF. V gene TRBV4-3 combines with J gene TRBJ1-4; no clear D. The V end lost 0 bases, the J end lost 10 bases, and 21 bases lay between the germline ends. The CDR3 length is 17 residues. CDR1 LGHNA and CDR2 YSLEER come from the germline V gene.

The CDR3: CASSLQDNRGLDNQPQHF. Written as DNA, the CDR3 is TGTGCCAGCAGCTTACAGGATAACAGGGGGCTGGACAATCAGCCCCAGCATTTT. V and J are TRBV7-9 and TRBJ1-5, with 9 bases that match TRBD1. Germline CDR1 SEHNR, CDR2 FQNEAQ (reference sequence). The V gene end was trimmed by 2 bases and the J gene end by 3 bases; junction bases not matched to a gene: 11. The CDR3 is 18 residues long.

In its sample, this clone was seen a few times. The chain links TRBV28 to TRBJ1-2, with D perhaps TRBD1 (5 bases). V gave up 5 bases and J gave up 7 bases, with 20 bases separating them. CDR1 and CDR2 (germline): MDHEN, SYDVKM. The CDR3 spans 15 residues. CDR3 sequence: CASSPGTAPHLGYTF. In DNA form, the CDR3 reads TGTGCCAGCAGTCCCGGGACGGCCCCTCATCTTGGCTACACCTTC.

The chain uses TRBV18 and TRBJ2-7; TRBD2 agrees at 7 bases. The CDR3 length is 13 residues. J was trimmed by 3 bases and V by 4 bases; bases with no gene match: 3. Per germline, CDR1 KGHSH and CDR2 LQKENI. The CDR3 reads CASSLGLDYEQYF. CDR3 nucleotide sequence: TGTGCCAGCTCACTCGGACTAGACTACGAGCAGTACTTC.

The rearrangement links TRBV4-2 to TRBJ2-6; TRBD1 agrees at 8 bases. Germline loops: CDR1 LGHNA, CDR2 YNFKEQ. V dropped 0 bases and J dropped 0; count of bases not matched to a gene: 7. CDR3 length: 19 residues. The CDR3 DNA reads as TGTGCCAGCAGCCAAGATAGGGGGACAGGCACCTCTGGGGCCAACGTCCTGACTTTC. Encoded protein: CASSQDRGTGTSGANVLTF.

This chain joins TRBV2 and TRBJ2-3, with D unresolved. The germline V gene encodes CDR1 SNHLY and CDR2 FYNNEI. The CDR3 is made up of 15 amino acids. Trimming took 7 bases from V and 0 from J, leaving 14 bases between them. CDR3 coding DNA: TGTGCCAGCACAAAGGAAAGGTTGAGCACAGATACGCAGTATTTT. Its protein product is CASTKERLSTDTQYF.